This passage covers 23 T cell receptor beta chains from one sample sequenced in a study of blood T cell repertoires in COVID-19. TCRdb keeps only in-frame clones here, not all; method: immunoSEQ multiplex PCR. In the table there are under 150,000 clones, approximately 90% of which are singletons. The sample taken for sequencing was peripheral blood. The receptors come from a woman aged 55-75 years with active COVID-19.

J is TRBJ2-1 and V is TRBV11-2; 13 bases map to TRBD2. Looked up from germline, CDR1 is SGHAT and CDR2 is FQNNGV. The CDR3 consists of 15 residues. J gave up 5 bases and V 6 bases, and 4 bases lay outside the gene matches. The CDR3 bases are TGTGCCAGCAGAGGACTAGCGGGAGCCCACAATGAGCAGTTCTTC. This sequence encodes CASRGLAGAHNEQFF.

This clone was recorded only once. The CDR3 bases are TGTGCCAGCAGCTTGGCGCCTAGCGGGAGCTCCTACGAGCAGTACTTC. Residues: CASSLAPSGSSYEQYF. The gene calls are TRBV5-5 and TRBJ2-7; 10 bases match TRBD2. From germline, CDR1 is SGHKS and CDR2 YYEKEE (reference sequence). The CDR3 contains 16 residues. V lost 0 bases and J lost 0; bases outside the gene matches: 3. The full variable domain, rest sourced from reference TRBV5-5 and TRBJ2-7, is DAGVTQSPTHLIKTRGQQVTLRCSPISGHKSVSWYQQVLGQGPQFIFQYYEKEERGRGNFPDRFSARQFPNYSSELNVNALLLGDSALYLCASSLAPSGSSYEQYFGPGTRLTVT.

The chain recombines TRBV28 with TRBJ1-5; D perhaps matches TRBD1 (5 bases). Between the trimmed V and J ends, which lost 6 bases and 3 bases, there was a span of 18 bases. The germline V gene encodes CDR1 MDHEN and CDR2 SYDVKM. The CDR3 length is 16 residues. The CDR3 nucleotides are TGTGCCAGCAGGCCATTTAAAAACAGGCACAATCAGCCCCAGCATTTT. Its translation is CASRPFKNRHNQPQHF.

The CDR3, as DNA: TGTGCCAGCAGCTTGTCTAGCGGGACGGGGTGGGAGACCCAGTACTTC. This codes for CASSLSSGTGWETQYF. The chain carries TRBV7-3 and TRBJ2-5, with 9 bases fitting TRBD2. Trimming at V came to 3 bases and at J to 5 bases, leaving 10 bases not matched to a gene. This CDR3 has 16 amino acids. Germline CDR1 and CDR2: SGHTA and FQGTGA.

This clone was detected only once. V usage is TRBV3-1 (or the pseudogene TRBV3-2) and J usage is TRBJ2-2; possible D gene TRBD1, 6 bases. Germline V gene lookup returns CDR1 LGHDT and CDR2 YNNKEL (reference sequence). CDR3 length: 13 residues. Between the trimmed V and J ends, which lost 3 bases and 9 bases, there was a span of 11 bases. The chain's CDR3 is CASSQPRGWELFF. Here the CDR3 DNA reads TGTGCCAGCAGCCAGCCCAGGGGTTGGGAGCTGTTTTTT.

This clone was seen only once. The chain is built from TRBV15 and TRBJ2-7; D unresolved. V lost 5 bases, J lost 5 bases, and 10 bases lay in between. Per germline, CDR1 LNHNV and CDR2 YYDKDF (reference sequence). This CDR3 has 12 amino acids. CDR3 sequence (DNA): TGTGCCACCAGCGACCTGCAGGACGAGCAGTACTTC. It codes for CATSDLQDEQYF.

This sequence joins TRBV4-2 and TRBJ1-5; 10 bases match TRBD1. This CDR3 contains 15 residues. Looked up from germline, CDR1 is LGHNA and CDR2 is YNFKEQ. V shed 3 bases and J 7 bases; nucleotides not matched to a gene: 6. The CDR3 DNA reads as TGTGCCAGCAGCCAGGGTGGACAGGGGGACCAGCCCCAGCATTTT. Translation gives CASSQGGQGDQPQHF.

This clone was detected only once. The rearrangement links TRBV30 to TRBJ2-1; TRBD2 matches 9 bases. The ends lost 5 bases at V and 7 bases at J; junction bases unmatched: 9. Germline V gene lookup returns CDR1 GTSNPN and CDR2 SVGIG (reference sequence). The CDR3 runs 14 residues. This chain's CDR3 is CAWGTSWGENEQFF. Written as DNA, the CDR3 is TGTGCCTGGGGGACTAGCTGGGGGGAAAATGAGCAGTTCTTC.

This chain uses TRBV10-3 with TRBJ2-1, with 7 nucleotides matching TRBD1. Germline V gene sequence: CDR1 ENHRY, CDR2 SYGVKD. Trimming removed 7 bases from V and 6 bases from J; junction bases left unmatched: 9. This CDR3 is 14 amino acids long. CDR3 protein: CAIMMTGSVNEQFF. The CDR3, as DNA: TGTGCCATCATGATGACAGGGTCCGTCAATGAGCAGTTCTTC.

The chain employs TRBV2 and TRBJ2-5, with TRBD2 identical over 9 bases. Per the germline V gene, CDR1 is SNHLY and CDR2 is FYNNEI. The CDR3 is made up of 15 amino acids. J gave up 5 bases and V 5 bases, and 9 bases lay outside the gene matches. In DNA form, the CDR3 reads TGTGCCAGCAGTCGCGGGCGGGAGGGTCCCGAGACCCAGTACTTC. Residues: CASSRGREGPETQYF.

The chain combines TRBV15 with TRBJ1-5; 9 bases fit TRBD1. The germline CDR1 and CDR2 sequences are LNHNV and YYDKDF (reference sequence). Trimming removed 0 bases from V and 9 bases from J; junction bases left unmatched: 12. The CDR3 length is 17 residues. This chain's CDR3 is CATSRDATGGLRLPQHF. DNA of the CDR3: TGTGCCACCAGCAGAGATGCCACAGGGGGCTTGAGATTGCCCCAGCATTTT.

This rearrangement joins TRBV2 to TRBJ2-7; no reliable D call. Trimming left V 2 bases short and J 6 bases short, with 8 bases between. Germline V gives CDR1 SNHLY, CDR2 FYNNEI. This CDR3 is built from 12 residues. The CDR3 DNA is TGTGCCAGCAGTGAACAGCGAGGCGAGCAGTACTTC. Protein product: CASSEQRGEQYF.

The chain combines TRBV7-6 with TRBJ1-1, with 7 bases matching TRBD1. CDR1 is SGHVS, CDR2 FNYEAQ, per germline. This CDR3 comprises 16 residues. Trimming at V came to 4 bases and at J to 4 bases, leaving 12 bases not matched to a gene. CDR3 amino acids: CASSSDPTGRSTEAFF. The CDR3 DNA is TGTGCCAGCAGCTCTGACCCGACAGGGCGAAGCACTGAAGCTTTCTTT.

CDR3: CATSAGAGADTQYF. DNA of the CDR3: TGTGCCACGTCTGCGGGGGCGGGCGCAGATACGCAGTATTTT. This chain joins TRBV28 and TRBJ2-3; tentatively, D is TRBD2 (7 bases). The CDR3 runs 14 residues. Germline V gene sequence: CDR1 MDHEN, CDR2 SYDVKM. Trimming removed 10 bases from V and 4 bases from J, with 18 bases in between.

This chain joins TRBV29-1 and TRBJ1-1, with a weak D call TRBD1 (6 bases). The CDR3 contains 12 residues. CDR1 and CDR2 (germline): SQVTM, ANQGSEA. Deletions cut 4 bases from V and 5 bases from J, with 11 bases between. CDR3 in DNA: TGCAGCGTTGTCACAGGGCGGACTGAAGCTTTCTTT. Protein sequence: CSVVTGRTEAFF.

This clone was seen a single time. V gene TRBV24-1 combines with J gene TRBJ1-1; D remains ambiguous. This CDR3 is built from 13 residues. Trimming cost V 5 bases and J 5 bases, with 11 bases left between them. Germline-derived CDR1 and CDR2 are KGHDR and SFDVKD. The CDR3 bases are TGTGCCACCAGTGCTGGACTTAAAACTGAAGCTTTCTTT. It translates to CATSAGLKTEAFF.

The V and J genes are TRBV27 and TRBJ2-7; 7 bases match TRBD2. V was pared by 5 bases and J by 2 bases, with 6 bases of the junction left unmatched. The CDR3 consists of 14 residues. CDR1 is MNHEY and CDR2 is SMNVEV in the germline V gene (reference sequence). CDR3 sequence reads: CASSSGEVTYEQYF. In DNA, the CDR3 is TGTGCCAGCAGTAGCGGGGAGGTTACCTACGAGCAGTACTTC.

This chain links TRBV6-2 or TRBV6-3 with TRBJ2-4; D call uncertain. CDR1 is MNHEY and CDR2 is SVGEGT in the germline V gene. The V gene lost 5 bases and the J gene lost 2 bases, with 10 bases spanning the gap. The CDR3 spans 14 residues. The CDR3 region has the DNA TGTGCCAGCAGTGATCCCTATCCCAAAAACATTCAGTACTTC. It codes for CASSDPYPKNIQYF.

V gene TRBV28 combines with J gene TRBJ2-7, with D perhaps matching TRBD2 (5 bases). The CDR3 sequence is 13 residues long. The V gene's germline CDR1 is MDHEN and CDR2 SYDVKM. The germline V and J ends were trimmed by 11 bases and 0 bases, with 14 bases remaining between them. The CDR3 sequence is CAARGQNSYEQYF. CDR3 nucleotides: TGTGCCGCACGCGGGCAGAACTCCTACGAGCAGTACTTC.

This chain connects TRBV30 to TRBJ2-7, with 10 bases fitting TRBD2. From germline, CDR1 is GTSNPN and CDR2 SVGIG (reference sequence). This CDR3 is 12 amino acids long. The J segment lost 12 bases and the V segment lost 4 bases, leaving 9 bases of the junction unmatched. The CDR3 sequence: CAWNGGSGRMYF. CDR3 bases: TGTGCCTGGAATGGGGGTAGCGGGAGGATGTACTTC.

The chain links TRBV7-9 to TRBJ2-5, with 9 bases matching TRBD2. Germline CDR1 and CDR2: SEHNR and FQNEAQ (reference sequence). J gave up 5 bases and V 1 base, and 11 bases lay outside the gene matches. The CDR3 consists of 17 residues. CDR3 loop: CASSLGAASGAMETQYF. As DNA, the CDR3 is TGTGCCAGCAGCTTAGGGGCGGCTAGCGGGGCGATGGAGACCCAGTACTTC.

V and J are TRBV23-1 and TRBJ1-1, with 7 bases identical to TRBD1. TRBV23-1 has ORF status, its function being uncertain. The CDR3 loop spans 16 amino acids. The J segment lost 4 bases and the V segment lost 8 bases, leaving 16 bases of the junction unmatched. CDR3 sequence reads: CASGTVLNTLGTEAFF. CDR3 bases: TGCGCCAGCGGGACAGTTCTGAACACGTTAGGCACTGAAGCTTTCTTT.

The V call is TRBV19, the J call TRBJ1-5; D is unresolved. V lost 7 bases and J 0 bases, leaving 13 bases between the germline ends. The germline CDR1 and CDR2 sequences are LNHDA and SQIVND (reference sequence). This CDR3 is built from 15 residues. The CDR3 region is CASTLRGSSNQPQHF. The CDR3 nucleotides are TGTGCCAGTACTTTGCGGGGAAGTAGCAATCAGCCCCAGCATTTT.